A single count supports the clone carrying this TCR beta chain. The sample is drawn from a study of cytomegalovirus exposure and HLA in healthy donors. A multiplex PCR was run with 60 Vbeta primers and 13 Jbeta primers. Produced via immunoSEQ multiplex PCR; TCRdb's table is partial and in-frame only. Seen here are approximately 190,000 clones, 75% to 90% observed once, and the top ten hold 6.3%. Sequencing input: PBMCs. This TCR derives from a man aged 40-50 years in good health and CMV-seropositive.

The CDR3, as DNA: TGTGCCAGCAGCTTTCCGGGGGCGGACAGGGGTCGAACAGATACGCAGTATTTT. Translating it yields CASSFPGADRGRTDTQYF. The gene calls are TRBV7-9 and TRBJ2-3, with TRBD1 matching 9 bases. The CDR3 has 18 residues. Germline values: CDR1 SEHNR, CDR2 FQNEAQ (reference sequence). The junction had 13 bases not matched to a gene; V was cut back by 3 bases and J by 3 bases.